These 18 T cell receptor beta chains share one sample of origin, sequenced in a study of blood T cell repertoires in COVID-19. The table came from immunoSEQ multiplex PCR; TCRdb's copy has only in-frame clones and leaves some out. Of over 250,000 clones listed, roughly 85% were seen once; the top ten hold approximately 10%. The sequenced material came from peripheral blood. All receptors come from a woman aged 45-65 years who had recovered from COVID-19.

This chain connects TRBV27 to TRBJ2-7; 8 positions agree with TRBD1. Unmatched junction bases numbered 8, after V lost 7 bases and J lost 6 bases. Germline V gives CDR1 MNHEY, CDR2 SMNVEV (reference sequence). This CDR3 has 13 residues. This CDR3 is CASTGQGEREQYF. CDR3 nucleotides: TGTGCCAGCACCGGACAGGGAGAACGCGAGCAGTACTTC.

V and J are TRBV7-5 and TRBJ2-5; no check of the table's D call, TRBD1, against the DNA was made. TRBV7-5 is reported as a pseudogene. This CDR3 has 12 residues. CDR3 protein: CVRSSILRTVNF. The DNA for the CDR3 is TGTGTCAGAAGCTCAATTCTGAGGACAGTCAACTTC.

This rearrangement joins TRBV21-1 to TRBJ2-7; the table's D call, TRBD1, was not checked against the DNA. TRBV21-1 is described as a pseudogene. This CDR3 is built from 15 residues. DNA of the CDR3: TGTGCCAGCAGCCCAACAGGGGGTGTTGCCTACGAGCAGTACTTC. It specifies CASSPTGGVAYEQYF.

This clone was observed a single time. The chain uses TRBV7-2 and TRBJ2-7, with D maybe TRBD1 (5 bases). Trimming stripped 0 bases from V and 0 bases from J, with 15 bases between. Germline CDR1 and CDR2: SGHTA and FQGNSA. The CDR3 loop spans 17 amino acids. CDR3 sequence reads: CASSLAENYRSSYEQYF. CDR3 DNA: TGTGCCAGCAGCTTAGCGGAGAACTACAGGAGCTCCTACGAGCAGTACTTC.

The chain links TRBV19 to TRBJ2-7; 7 bases map to TRBD2. The CDR3 length is 13 residues. The germline CDR1 and CDR2 sequences are LNHDA and SQIVND (reference sequence). Trimming took 8 bases from V and 4 from J; bases not matched to a gene: 8. As DNA, the CDR3 is TGTGCCAGTCATGGCGGGAGCTGGTACGAGCAGTACTTC. Translated: CASHGGSWYEQYF.

This chain links TRBV28 with TRBJ2-1, with D perhaps matching TRBD2 (6 bases). This CDR3 contains 17 residues. Germline V gives CDR1 MDHEN, CDR2 SYDVKM. Trimming cost V 5 bases and J 7 bases, with 24 bases left between them. The DNA of the CDR3 is TGTGCCAGCAGTCTCCGAACAGTTTGGCGGGATGATAATGAGCAGTTCTTC. Protein: CASSLRTVWRDDNEQFF.

This chain joins TRBV5-1 and TRBJ1-3, with 7 bases fitting TRBD1. CDR3 length: 14 amino acids. CDR1 is SGHRS, CDR2 YFSETQ, per germline. After removal of 4 bases from V and 4 bases from J, the junction contained 5 bases not matched to a gene. CDR3 in amino acids: CASSAGTEGNTIYF. Written as DNA, the CDR3 is TGCGCCAGCAGCGCGGGGACAGAGGGAAACACCATATATTTT. Full variable domain (outside the CDR3, taken from reference TRBV5-1 and TRBJ1-3): KAGVTQTPRYLIKTRGQQVTLSCSPISGHRSVSWYQQTPGQGLQFLFEYFSETQRNKGNFPGRFSGRQFSNSRSEMNVSTLELGDSALYLCASSAGTEGNTIYFGEGSWLTVV.

This chain uses TRBV3-1 (or the pseudogene TRBV3-2) with TRBJ1-3, with 7 positions matching TRBD1. The CDR3 is 13 amino acids. Germline CDR1 reads LGHDT; CDR2 reads YNNKEL (reference sequence). The trim removed 5 bases at V and 7 bases at J, leaving 5 bases unmatched. The CDR3 protein is CASSWARGNTIYF. Written as DNA, the CDR3 is TGTGCCAGCAGCTGGGCCAGGGGGAACACCATATATTTT.

The chain is built from TRBV7-3 and TRBJ2-1; possible D gene TRBD2, 5 bases. The CDR3 is 15 amino acids. CDR1 and CDR2 (germline): SGHTA, FQGTGA. Trimming left V 5 bases short and J 9 bases short, with 20 bases between. The CDR3 protein is CASSPSFGSATEQFF. CDR3 DNA sequence: TGTGCCAGCAGCCCCTCCTTTGGTAGCGCTACTGAGCAGTTCTTC.

This clone has a single count. The V call is TRBV2, the J call TRBJ2-2; D might be TRBD2 (6 bases). This CDR3 has 16 residues. The ends were cut back, 1 base at V and 1 base at J, with 10 bases in the middle. Germline V gene sequence: CDR1 SNHLY, CDR2 FYNNEI. The CDR3 is CASSEEGLGNTGELFF. The CDR3 DNA follows: TGTGCCAGCAGTGAAGAGGGACTGGGGAACACCGGGGAGCTGTTTTTT.

This clone was detected once. In nucleotides, the CDR3 is TGTGCCAGCAGTGCCTTGGGGAGCGGGACAAGTAGGGAGCAGTACTTC. Translation gives CASSALGSGTSREQYF. This chain joins TRBV6-2 or TRBV6-3 and TRBJ2-7; D is possibly TRBD2 (7 bases). V was pared by 5 bases and J by 7 bases, with 24 bases between. Germline CDR1 MNHEY, CDR2 SVGEGT. CDR3 length: 16 residues.

This chain joins TRBV6-5 and TRBJ1-2; no reliable D call. The germline CDR1 and CDR2 sequences are MNHEY and SVGAGI. This CDR3 region has 15 residues. V lost 4 bases to trimming and J lost 5 bases, with 17 bases between them. Here the CDR3 reads CASSSIAGGPYGYTF. The CDR3 nucleotides read TGTGCCAGCAGTTCCATAGCGGGAGGCCCTTATGGCTACACCTTC.

This clone was seen ten or more times. The J gene is TRBJ1-5, the V gene TRBV19; 7 nucleotides match TRBD1. Germline loops: CDR1 LNHDA, CDR2 SQIVND (reference sequence). The V segment lost 7 bases and the J segment 12 bases; nucleotides outside the gene matches: 6. The length of the CDR3 is 11 residues. In DNA form, the CDR3 reads TGTGCCAGTACCCAGACAGGGTACCAGCATTTT. Its translation: CASTQTGYQHF.

This clone came up once. V usage is TRBV28 and J usage is TRBJ2-2; 7 bases are shared with TRBD1. Trimming at V came to 8 bases and at J to 5 bases, leaving 8 bases not matched to a gene. This CDR3 spans 14 amino acids. Germline CDR1 reads MDHEN; CDR2 reads SYDVKM. CDR3 in DNA: TGTGCCAGCTTCGACAGGGAATTAACCGGGGAGCTGTTTTTT. Translating it yields CASFDRELTGELFF. The complete variable domain, with remaining parts taken from reference TRBV28 and TRBJ2-2, reads DVKVTQSSRYLVKRTGEKVFLECVQDMDHENMFWYRQDPGLGLRLIYFSYDVKMKEKGDIPEGYSVSREKKERFSLILESASTNQTSMYLCASFDRELTGELFFGEGSRLTVL.

V and J are TRBV11-2 and TRBJ2-1, with TRBD2 identical over 11 bases. With V trimmed by 6 bases and J by 9 bases, 13 bases remained unmatched. Looked up from germline, CDR1 is SGHAT and CDR2 is FQNNGV. This CDR3 region has 16 residues. CDR3 residues: CASRLIAGGPRVEQFF. DNA for the CDR3: TGTGCCAGCAGACTAATAGCGGGAGGGCCTAGGGTTGAGCAGTTCTTC.

The V gene is TRBV28, the J gene TRBJ1-1, with TRBD1 matching 9 bases. Germline V gene sequence: CDR1 MDHEN, CDR2 SYDVKM. The CDR3 runs to 14 residues. V was clipped by 8 bases and J by 5 bases; unmatched bases: 9. This chain's CDR3 is CASVNRGLRTEAFF. Here the CDR3 DNA reads TGTGCCAGCGTGAACAGGGGGCTGAGGACTGAAGCTTTCTTT.

The V and J genes are TRBV27 and TRBJ2-5, with TRBD2 identical over 8 bases. In germline, CDR1 is MNHEY, CDR2 SMNVEV (reference sequence). The CDR3 totals 13 residues. With 10 bases clipped from V and 5 bases from J, the junction kept 9 bases outside the gene matches. CDR3 protein: CATQTSVSETQYF. The CDR3 DNA sequence: TGTGCCACCCAGACTAGCGTTAGTGAGACCCAGTACTTC.

The V call is TRBV7-2, the J call TRBJ1-3; TRBD1 matches 7 bases. The junction had 7 bases not matched to a gene; V was cut back by 5 bases and J by 3 bases. The germline V gene has CDR1 SGHTA and CDR2 FQGNSA. The CDR3 has 15 amino acids. The CDR3 sequence is CASSQDRAFGNTIYF. The CDR3 DNA is TGTGCCAGCAGCCAAGACAGGGCTTTTGGAAACACCATATATTTT. The full variable domain, completed using reference TRBV7-2 and TRBJ1-3, is GAGVSQSPSNKVTEKGKDVELRCDPISGHTALYWYRQSLGQGLEFLIYFQGNSAPDKSGLPSDRFSAERTGGSVSTLTIQRTQQEDSAVYLCASSQDRAFGNTIYFGEGSWLTVV.